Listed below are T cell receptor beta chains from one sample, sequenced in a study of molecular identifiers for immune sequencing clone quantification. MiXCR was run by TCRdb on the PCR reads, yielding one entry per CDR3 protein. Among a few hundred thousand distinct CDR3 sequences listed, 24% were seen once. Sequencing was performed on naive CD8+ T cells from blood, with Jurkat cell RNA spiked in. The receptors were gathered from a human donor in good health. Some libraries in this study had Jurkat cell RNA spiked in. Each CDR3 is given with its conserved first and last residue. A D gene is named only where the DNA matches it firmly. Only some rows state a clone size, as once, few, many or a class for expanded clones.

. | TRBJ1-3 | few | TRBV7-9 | TGTGCCAGCAGGGAAATGACAGGCCTCTCTGGAAACACCATATATTTT | CASREMTGLSGNTIYF
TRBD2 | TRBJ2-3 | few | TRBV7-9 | TGTGCCAGCAGCTTAGCTGCTAGCGGGGGTAGCACAGATACGCAGTATTTT | CASSLAASGGSTDTQYF
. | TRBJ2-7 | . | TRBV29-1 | TGCCGCGTTGCCTCTGGCCAGGGCTACGAGCAGTACTTC | CRVASGQGYEQYF
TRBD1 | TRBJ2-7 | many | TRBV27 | TGTGCCAGCAGACAGGGGGCTTCGTACGAGCAGTACTTC | CASRQGASYEQYF
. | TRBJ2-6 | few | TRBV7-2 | TGTGCCAGCAGCTTAGCAGGGGATCATAACGTCCTGACTTTC | CASSLAGDHNVLTF
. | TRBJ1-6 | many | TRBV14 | TGTGCCAGCAGCCAAGATAGAAGGAATTCACCCCTCCACTTT | CASSQDRRNSPLHF
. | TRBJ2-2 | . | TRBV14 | TGTGCCAGCATCCAAGAGTTCGCAGGGTGGAACACCGGGGAGCTGTTTTTT | CASIQEFAGWNTGELFF
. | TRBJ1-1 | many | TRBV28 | TGTGCCAGCAGTTTCAGGGGCCCTATGAACACTGAAGCTTTCTTT | CASSFRGPMNTEAFF
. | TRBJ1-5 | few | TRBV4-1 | TGCGCCAGCAGCCAAGTATTAGGCAATAGCAATCAGCCCCAGCATTTT | CASSQVLGNSNQPQHF
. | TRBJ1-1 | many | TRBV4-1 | TGCGCCAGCAGCCAACTCACCCGGACAGTGAACACTGAAGCTTTCTTT | CASSQLTRTVNTEAFF
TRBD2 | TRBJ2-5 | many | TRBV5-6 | TGTGCCAGCAGCTTGGCCGCGGGAGTACGGGAGACCCAGTACTTC | CASSLAAGVRETQYF
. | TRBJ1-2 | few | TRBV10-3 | TGTGCCATCAGTGAGTCCCCGGATTATGGCTACACCTTC | CAISESPDYGYTF
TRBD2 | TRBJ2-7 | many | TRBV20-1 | TGCAGTGCTAGGGGGACTAGCCGGTACGAGCAGTACTTC | CSARGTSRYEQYF
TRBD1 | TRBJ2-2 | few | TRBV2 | TGTGCCAGCAGGATGACGGGACAGGGTAACACCGGGGAGCTGTTTTTT | CASRMTGQGNTGELFF
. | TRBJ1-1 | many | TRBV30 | TGTGCCTGGAGTGTGACGACAGTGGGAACTGAAGCTTTCTTT | CAWSVTTVGTEAFF
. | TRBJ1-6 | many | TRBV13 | TGTGCCAGCAGCCAATACGGTGGGCTCGGCCATCCCCTCCACTTT | CASSQYGGLGHPLHF
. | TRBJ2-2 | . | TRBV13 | TGTGCCAGCTGCACGGGACCCGGAGCCGGGGAGCTGTTTTTT | CASCTGPGAGELFF
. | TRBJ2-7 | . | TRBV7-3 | TGTGCCAGCAGCCCCTCGGGCATTGGCGAGCAGTACTTC | CASSPSGIGEQYF
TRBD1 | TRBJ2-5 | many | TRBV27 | TGTGCCAGCAGAAAGACAGGGGGTCAAGAGACCCAGTACTTC | CASRKTGGQETQYF
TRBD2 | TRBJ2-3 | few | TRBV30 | TGTGCCTGGACTAGCGGGGGGGCAGTGACAGATACGCAGTATTTT | CAWTSGGAVTDTQYF
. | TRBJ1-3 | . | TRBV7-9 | TGTGCCAGCAACCGGGGGGGGGTAAGACCTGGAAACACCATATATTTT | CASNRGGVRPGNTIYF
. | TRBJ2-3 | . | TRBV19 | TGTGCCAGTAGTTTCGCGGCAGATATGCAGTATTTT | CASSFAADMQYF
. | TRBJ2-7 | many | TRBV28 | TGTGCCAGCAGTCCAACCCACAGGGTCTACGAGCAGTACTTC | CASSPTHRVYEQYF
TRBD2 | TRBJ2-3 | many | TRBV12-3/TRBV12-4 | TGTGCCAGCAGTTTGACTAGCGGGAGGGGGTCAGATACGCAGTATTTT | CASSLTSGRGSDTQYF
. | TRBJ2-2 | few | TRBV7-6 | TGTGCCAGCAGCTTCCTTCGCCCGCGGGATGGTACCGGGGAGCTGTTTTTT | CASSFLRPRDGTGELFF
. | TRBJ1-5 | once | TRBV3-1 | TGTGCCAGCAGCCGGGGGGACTCTAGCAATCAGCCCCAGCATTTT | CASSRGDSSNQPQHF
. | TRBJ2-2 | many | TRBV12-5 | TGTGCTAGTCTCATCGCGGCCACATCGGACGCGAACACCGGGGAGCTGTTTTTT | CASLIAATSDANTGELFF
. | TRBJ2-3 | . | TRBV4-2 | TGTGCCAGCAGCCAAGAGGGGGATTGGGCGGGTCTCACAGATACGCAGTATTTT | CASSQEGDWAGLTDTQYF
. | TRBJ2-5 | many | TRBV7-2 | TGTGCCAGCAGCTTAGAGTACGCTAGCGTTGTTAGGGAGACCCAGTACTTC | CASSLEYASVVRETQYF
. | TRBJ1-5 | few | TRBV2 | TGTGCCAGCAGTGAAGGGGTAGTAACCAATCAGCCCCAGCATTTT | CASSEGVVTNQPQHF
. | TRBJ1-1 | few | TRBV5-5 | TGTGCCAGCAGCTCCGGTCCCAGAGGAGGCACTGAAGCTTTCTTT | CASSSGPRGGTEAFF
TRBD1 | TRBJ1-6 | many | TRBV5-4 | TGTGCCACCACAACCCGGACAGGGGGAGAATCACCCCTCCACTTT | CATTTRTGGESPLHF
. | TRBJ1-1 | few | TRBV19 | TGTGCCAGTAGTAGGTTGGGGGAGGACACTGAAGCTTTCTTT | CASSRLGEDTEAFF
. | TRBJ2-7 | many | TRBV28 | TGTGCCAGCAGCCGCAGGGGTAGTCGCGACGAGCAGTACTTC | CASSRRGSRDEQYF
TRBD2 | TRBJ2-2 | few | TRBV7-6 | TGTGCCAGCAGCCCTCGGGCAAGACTAGCGGGAGGCACCGGGGAGCTGTTTTTT | CASSPRARLAGGTGELFF
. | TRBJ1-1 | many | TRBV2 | TGTGCCAGCAGTGAGACGGTGAACACTGAAGCTTTCTTT | CASSETVNTEAFF
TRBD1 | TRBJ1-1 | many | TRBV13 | TGTGCCAGCAGCTCGGGACAGACCCATCGGGCTTTCTTT | CASSSGQTHRAFF
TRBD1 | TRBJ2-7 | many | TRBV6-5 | TGTGCCAGCAGACTCGGACAGGGTGCGCTAGAGCAGTACTTC | CASRLGQGALEQYF
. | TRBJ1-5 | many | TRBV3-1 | TGTGCCAGCAGCCCGTCAGGGGTAGCCCAGCCCCAGCATTTT | CASSPSGVAQPQHF
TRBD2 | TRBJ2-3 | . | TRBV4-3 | TGCGCCAGCAGCCAAGATTGGGGGGTGACTAGCGGGATTTACACAGATACGCAGTATTTT | CASSQDWGVTSGIYTDTQYF
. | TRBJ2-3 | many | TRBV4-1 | TGCGCCAGCAGCCAAGGGGCCGGGGAGGATACGCAGTATTTT | CASSQGAGEDTQYF
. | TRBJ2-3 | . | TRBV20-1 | TGCGGTGCTACATCAGGGCCTCGTAAATACACAGATACGCAGTATTTT | CGATSGPRKYTDTQYF
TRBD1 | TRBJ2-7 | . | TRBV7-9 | TGTGCCAGCAGCTACCCGAACGCCGGGACAGGGTCCTACGAGCAGTACTTC | CASSYPNAGTGSYEQYF
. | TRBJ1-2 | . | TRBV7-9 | TGTGCCAGCAGCTTAGGACAGCCGAACTATGGCTACACCTTC | CASSLGQPNYGYTF
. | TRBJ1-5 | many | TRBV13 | TGTGCCAGCAGTCGGAGCGGGAACAATCAGCCCCAGCATTTT | CASSRSGNNQPQHF
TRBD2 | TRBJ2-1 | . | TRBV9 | TGTGCCAGCAGCCCTAGCGGGACTAGCGCAAATGAGCAGTTCTTC | CASSPSGTSANEQFF
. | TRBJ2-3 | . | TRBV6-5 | TGTGCCAGCAGTTACGGGGGACTTAGCACAGATACGCAGTATTTT | CASSYGGLSTDTQYF
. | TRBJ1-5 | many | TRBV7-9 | TGTGCCAGCTCACCAGGGTATCAGCCCCAGCATTTT | CASSPGYQPQHF
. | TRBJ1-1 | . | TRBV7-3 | TGTGCCAGCAGCTTAACAGGGGCTAGCCACACTGAAGCTTTCTTT | CASSLTGASHTEAFF
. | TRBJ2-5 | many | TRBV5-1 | TGCGCCAGCAGCTTGGAGATCAGGGTCCAAGAGACCCAGTACTTC | CASSLEIRVQETQYF
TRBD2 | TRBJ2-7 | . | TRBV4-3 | TGCGCCAGCAGCCAAGGAGAGGCAACTAGCGGGACCTACGAGCAGTACTTC | CASSQGEATSGTYEQYF
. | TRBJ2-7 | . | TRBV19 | TGTGCCAGTAGTATATCCTCCTTGGGCGGGGATTACGAGCAGTGCTTC | CASSISSLGGDYEQCF
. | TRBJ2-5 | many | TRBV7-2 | TGTGCCAGCAGCTTAGTTACGGGAGTACAAGAGACCCAGTACTTC | CASSLVTGVQETQYF
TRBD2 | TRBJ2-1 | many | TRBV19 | TGTGCCAGTAGGACTAGCGGGGGGGTTACGGCCAATGAGCAGTTCTTC | CASRTSGGVTANEQFF
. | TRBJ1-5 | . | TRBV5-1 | TGCGCCAGCAGCTTGAAACGGGGTCAGCCCCAGCATTTT | CASSLKRGQPQHF